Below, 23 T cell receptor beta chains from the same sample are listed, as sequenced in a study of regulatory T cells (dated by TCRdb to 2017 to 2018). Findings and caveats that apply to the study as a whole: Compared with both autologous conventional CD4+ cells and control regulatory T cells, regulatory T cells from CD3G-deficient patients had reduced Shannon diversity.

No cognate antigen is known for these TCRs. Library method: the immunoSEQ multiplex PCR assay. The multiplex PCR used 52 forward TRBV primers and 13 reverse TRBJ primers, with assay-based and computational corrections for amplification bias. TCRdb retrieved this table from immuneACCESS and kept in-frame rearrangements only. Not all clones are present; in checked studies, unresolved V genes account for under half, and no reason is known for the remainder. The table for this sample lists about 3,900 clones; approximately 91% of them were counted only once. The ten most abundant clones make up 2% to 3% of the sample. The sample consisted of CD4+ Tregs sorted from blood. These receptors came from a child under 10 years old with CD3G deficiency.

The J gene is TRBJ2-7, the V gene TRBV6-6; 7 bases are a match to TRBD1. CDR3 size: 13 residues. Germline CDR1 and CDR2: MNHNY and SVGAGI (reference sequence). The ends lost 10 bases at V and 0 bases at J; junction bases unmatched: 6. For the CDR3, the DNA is TGTGCCACCCGGGCAGGGGGCTCCTACGAGCAGTACTTC. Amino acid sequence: CATRAGGSYEQYF.

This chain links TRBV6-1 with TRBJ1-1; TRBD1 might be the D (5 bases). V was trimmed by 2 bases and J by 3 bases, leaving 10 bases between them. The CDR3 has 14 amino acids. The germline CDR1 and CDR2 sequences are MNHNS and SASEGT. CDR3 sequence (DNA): TGTGCCAGCAGTGAAAGGGGATTTGACACTGAAGCTTTCTTT. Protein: CASSERGFDTEAFF.

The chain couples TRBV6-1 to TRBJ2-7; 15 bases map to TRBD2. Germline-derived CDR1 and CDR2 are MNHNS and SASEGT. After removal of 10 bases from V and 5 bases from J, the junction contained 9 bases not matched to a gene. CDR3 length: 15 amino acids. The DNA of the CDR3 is TGTGCCACCCGGAGGACTAGCGGGAGGGTCAACGAGCAGTACTTC. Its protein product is CATRRTSGRVNEQYF.

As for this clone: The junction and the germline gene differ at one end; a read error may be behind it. CDR3 amino acids: CAISESGDYGYTF. The CDR3, as DNA: TGTGCCATCAGTGAGTCGGGGGACTATGGCTACACCTTC. This chain joins TRBV6-5 and TRBJ1-2; D is perhaps TRBD1 (5 bases). The CDR3 is 13 residues long. CDR1 is MNHEY and CDR2 is SVGAGI in the germline V gene.

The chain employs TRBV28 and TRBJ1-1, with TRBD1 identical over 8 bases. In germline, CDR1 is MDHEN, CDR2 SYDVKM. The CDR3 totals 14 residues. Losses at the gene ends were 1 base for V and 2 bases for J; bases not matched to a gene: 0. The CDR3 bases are TGTGCCAGCAGTTTATCAGGGGGCAACACTGAAGCTTTCTTT. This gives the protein CASSLSGGNTEAFF.

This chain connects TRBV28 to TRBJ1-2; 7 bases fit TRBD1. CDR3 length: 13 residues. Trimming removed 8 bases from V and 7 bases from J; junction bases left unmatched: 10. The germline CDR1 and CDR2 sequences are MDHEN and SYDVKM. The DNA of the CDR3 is TGTGCCAGCCTCCGTAAAGACAGGGCTGGCTACACCTTC. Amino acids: CASLRKDRAGYTF.

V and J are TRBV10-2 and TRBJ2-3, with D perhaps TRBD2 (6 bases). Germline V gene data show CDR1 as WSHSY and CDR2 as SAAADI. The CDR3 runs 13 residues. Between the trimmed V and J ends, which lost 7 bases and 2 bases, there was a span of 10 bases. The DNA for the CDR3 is TGCGCCAGCAATCGGAGGGTCACAGATACGCAGTATTTT. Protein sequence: CASNRRVTDTQYF.

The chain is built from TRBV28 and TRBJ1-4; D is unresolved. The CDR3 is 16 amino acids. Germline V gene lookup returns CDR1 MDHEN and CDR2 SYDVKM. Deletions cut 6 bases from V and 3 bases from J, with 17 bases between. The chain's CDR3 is CASSANTARANEKLFF. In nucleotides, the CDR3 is TGTGCCAGCAGCGCTAATACAGCCCGGGCTAATGAAAAACTGTTTTTT.

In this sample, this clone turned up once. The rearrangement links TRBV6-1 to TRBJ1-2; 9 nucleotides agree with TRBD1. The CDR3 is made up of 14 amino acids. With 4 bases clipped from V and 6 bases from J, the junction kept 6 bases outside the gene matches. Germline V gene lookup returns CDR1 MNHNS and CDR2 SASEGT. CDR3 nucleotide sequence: TGTGCCAGCAGTGTGGGACAGGGAAGGAATGGCTACACCTTC. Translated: CASSVGQGRNGYTF.

The CDR3 region is CASSGGSTGTGELFF. CDR3 nucleotide sequence: TGTGCCAGCAGTGGGGGGAGTACTGGCACCGGGGAGCTGTTTTTT. This chain connects TRBV28 to TRBJ2-2; tentative D call: TRBD2 (6 bases). Trimming removed 5 bases at V and 4 bases at J, with 14 bases between. This CDR3 region has 15 residues. Germline CDR1 is MDHEN and CDR2 is SYDVKM.

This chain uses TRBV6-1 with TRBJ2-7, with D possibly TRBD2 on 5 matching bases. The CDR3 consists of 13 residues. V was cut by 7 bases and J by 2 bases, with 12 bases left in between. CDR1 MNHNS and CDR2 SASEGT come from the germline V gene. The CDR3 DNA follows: TGTGCCAGCACCGGAGGCAGCACCTACGAGCAGTACTTC. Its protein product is CASTGGSTYEQYF.

The CDR3 nucleotides read TGTGCCATCAGTGGGACAAAAACCTACGAGCAGTACTTC. Residues: CAISGTKTYEQYF. V and J are TRBV10-3 and TRBJ2-7; D may be TRBD1 (5 bases). V was cut by 4 bases and J by 2 bases, with 9 bases left in between. This CDR3 has 13 residues. Germline values: CDR1 ENHRY, CDR2 SYGVKD.

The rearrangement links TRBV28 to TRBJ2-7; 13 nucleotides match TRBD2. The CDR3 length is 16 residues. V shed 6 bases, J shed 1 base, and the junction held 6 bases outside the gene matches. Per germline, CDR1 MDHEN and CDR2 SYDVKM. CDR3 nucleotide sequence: TGTGCCAGCAGGGCGTCGGGACTAGCGGGATCCTACGAGCAGTACTTC. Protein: CASRASGLAGSYEQYF.

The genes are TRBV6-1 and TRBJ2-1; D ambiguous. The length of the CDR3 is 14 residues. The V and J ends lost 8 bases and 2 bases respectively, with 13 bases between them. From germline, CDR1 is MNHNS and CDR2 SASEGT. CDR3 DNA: TGTGCCAGCCGGTGGGCCACAGCCTACAATGAGCAGTTCTTC. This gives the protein CASRWATAYNEQFF.

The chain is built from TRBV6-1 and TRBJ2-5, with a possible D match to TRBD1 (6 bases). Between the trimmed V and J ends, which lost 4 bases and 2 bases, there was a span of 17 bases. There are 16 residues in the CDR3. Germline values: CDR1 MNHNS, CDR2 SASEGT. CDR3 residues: CASSAYEGETQETQYF. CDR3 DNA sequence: TGTGCCAGCAGTGCCTATGAGGGGGAGACGCAAGAGACCCAGTACTTC.

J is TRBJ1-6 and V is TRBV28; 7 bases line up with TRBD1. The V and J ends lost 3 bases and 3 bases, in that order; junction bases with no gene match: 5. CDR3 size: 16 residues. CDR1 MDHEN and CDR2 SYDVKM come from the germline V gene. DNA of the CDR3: TGTGCCAGCAGTTTGAAACAGGGGAACTATAATTCACCCCTCCACTTT. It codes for CASSLKQGNYNSPLHF.

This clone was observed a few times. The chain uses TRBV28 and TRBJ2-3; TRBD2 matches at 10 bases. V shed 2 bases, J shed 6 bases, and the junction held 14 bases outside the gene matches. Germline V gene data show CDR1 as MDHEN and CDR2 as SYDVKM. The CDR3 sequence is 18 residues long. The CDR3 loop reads CASSLELGAGGGLDTQYF. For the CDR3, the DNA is TGTGCCAGCAGTTTAGAGCTCGGAGCGGGAGGGGGTCTGGATACGCAGTATTTT.

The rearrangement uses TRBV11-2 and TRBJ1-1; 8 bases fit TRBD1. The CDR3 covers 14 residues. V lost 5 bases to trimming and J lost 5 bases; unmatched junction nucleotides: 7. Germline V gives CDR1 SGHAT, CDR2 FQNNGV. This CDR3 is CASSERTGRTEAFF. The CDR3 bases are TGTGCCAGCAGCGAACGGACAGGGAGGACTGAAGCTTTCTTT.

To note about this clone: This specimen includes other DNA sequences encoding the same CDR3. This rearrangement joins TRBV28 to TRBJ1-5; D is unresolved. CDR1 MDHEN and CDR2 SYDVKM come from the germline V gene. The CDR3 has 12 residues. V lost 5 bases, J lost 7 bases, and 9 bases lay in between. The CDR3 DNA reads TGTGCCAGCAGTCCAGTAGGACAGCCCCAGCATTTT. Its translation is CASSPVGQPQHF.

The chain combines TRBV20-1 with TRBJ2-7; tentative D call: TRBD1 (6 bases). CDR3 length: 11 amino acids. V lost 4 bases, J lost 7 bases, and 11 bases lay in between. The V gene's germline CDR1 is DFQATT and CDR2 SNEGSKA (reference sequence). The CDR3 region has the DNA TGCAGTGCTACCAGGGGAACAGAGCAGTACTTC. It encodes CSATRGTEQYF.

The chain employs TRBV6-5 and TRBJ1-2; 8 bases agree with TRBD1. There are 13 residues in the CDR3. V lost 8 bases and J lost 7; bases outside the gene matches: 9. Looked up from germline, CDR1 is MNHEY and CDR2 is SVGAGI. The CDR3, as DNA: TGTGCCAGCTCCCGGACAGGGAGGAGTGGCTACACCTTC. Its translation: CASSRTGRSGYTF.

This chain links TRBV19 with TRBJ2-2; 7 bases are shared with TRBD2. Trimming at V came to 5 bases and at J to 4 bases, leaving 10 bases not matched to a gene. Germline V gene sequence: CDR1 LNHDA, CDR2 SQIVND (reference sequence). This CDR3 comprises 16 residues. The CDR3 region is CASSFGTRGGTGELFF. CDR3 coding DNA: TGTGCCAGTAGTTTCGGGACCCGCGGGGGCACCGGGGAGCTGTTTTTT.

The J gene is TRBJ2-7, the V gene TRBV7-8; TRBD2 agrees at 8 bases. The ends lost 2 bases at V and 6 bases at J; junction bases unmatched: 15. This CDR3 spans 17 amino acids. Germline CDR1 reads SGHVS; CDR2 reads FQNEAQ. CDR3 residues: CASSLHGAAGRASEQYF. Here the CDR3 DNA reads TGTGCCAGCAGCTTACACGGGGCGGCCGGGAGGGCCAGCGAGCAGTACTTC. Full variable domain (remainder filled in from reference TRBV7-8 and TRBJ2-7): GAGVSQSPRYKVAKRGQDVALRCDPISGHVSLFWYQQALGQGPEFLTYFQNEAQLDKSGLPSDRFFAERPEGSVSTLKIQRTQQEDSAVYLCASSLHGAAGRASEQYFGPGTRLTVT.